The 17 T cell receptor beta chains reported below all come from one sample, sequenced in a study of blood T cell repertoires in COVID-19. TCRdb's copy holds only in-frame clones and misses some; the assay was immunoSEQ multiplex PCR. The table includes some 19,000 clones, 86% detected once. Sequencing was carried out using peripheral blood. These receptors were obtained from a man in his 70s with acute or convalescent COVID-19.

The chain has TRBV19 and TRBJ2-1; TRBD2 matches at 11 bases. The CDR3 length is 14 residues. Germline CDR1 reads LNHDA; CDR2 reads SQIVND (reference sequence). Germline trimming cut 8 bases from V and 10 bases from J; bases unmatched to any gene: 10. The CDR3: CASSLAGEAREQFF. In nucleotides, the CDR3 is TGTGCCAGTTCACTAGCGGGAGAGGCGCGGGAGCAGTTCTTC.

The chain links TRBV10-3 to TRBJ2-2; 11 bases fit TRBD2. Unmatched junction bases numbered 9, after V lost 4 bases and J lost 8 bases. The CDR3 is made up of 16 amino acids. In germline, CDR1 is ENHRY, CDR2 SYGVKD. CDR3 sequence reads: CAISVNSGRALGELFF. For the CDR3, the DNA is TGTGCCATCAGTGTCAATAGCGGGAGGGCATTAGGGGAGCTGTTTTTT.

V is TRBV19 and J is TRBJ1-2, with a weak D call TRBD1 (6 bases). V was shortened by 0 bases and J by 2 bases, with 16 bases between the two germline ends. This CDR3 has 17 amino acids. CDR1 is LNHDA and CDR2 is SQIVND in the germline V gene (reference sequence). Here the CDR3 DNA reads TGTGCCAGTAGTATAGATCGTAATAAAGGACAGAACTATGGCTACACCTTC. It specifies CASSIDRNKGQNYGYTF.

CDR3 in DNA: TGTGCCAGCAGCTTAACGGGCAGCTCTTTCGACGAGCAGTACTTC. Protein: CASSLTGSSFDEQYF. The rearrangement joins TRBV7-3 to TRBJ2-7; no definite D call. The V gene lost 0 bases and the J gene lost 5 bases, with 14 bases spanning the gap. Germline CDR1 is SGHTA and CDR2 is FQGTGA. The CDR3 totals 15 residues.

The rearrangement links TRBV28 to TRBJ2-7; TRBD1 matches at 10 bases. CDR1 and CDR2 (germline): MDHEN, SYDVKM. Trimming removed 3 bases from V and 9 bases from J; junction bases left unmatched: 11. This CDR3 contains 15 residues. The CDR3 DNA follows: TGTGCCAGCAGTTTTTGGGGGACAGGGGATCGGGGGCAGTACTTC. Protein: CASSFWGTGDRGQYF. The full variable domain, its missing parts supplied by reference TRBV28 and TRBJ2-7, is DVKVTQSSRYLVKRTGEKVFLECVQDMDHENMFWYRQDPGLGLRLIYFSYDVKMKEKGDIPEGYSVSREKKERFSLILESASTNQTSMYLCASSFWGTGDRGQYFGPGTRLTVT.

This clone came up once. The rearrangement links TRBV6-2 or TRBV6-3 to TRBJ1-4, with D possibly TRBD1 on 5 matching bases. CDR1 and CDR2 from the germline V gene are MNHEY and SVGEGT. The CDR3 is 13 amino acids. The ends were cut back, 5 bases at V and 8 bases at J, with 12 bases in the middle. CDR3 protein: CASSGQGYEKLFF. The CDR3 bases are TGTGCCAGCAGTGGCCAGGGCTACGAAAAACTGTTTTTT.

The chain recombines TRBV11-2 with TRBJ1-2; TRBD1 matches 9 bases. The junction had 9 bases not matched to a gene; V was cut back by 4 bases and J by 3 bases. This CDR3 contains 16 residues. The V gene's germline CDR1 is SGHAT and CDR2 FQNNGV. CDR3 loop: CASSSWGDRVYYGYTF. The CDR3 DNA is TGTGCCAGCAGCTCCTGGGGGGACAGGGTTTACTATGGCTACACCTTC.

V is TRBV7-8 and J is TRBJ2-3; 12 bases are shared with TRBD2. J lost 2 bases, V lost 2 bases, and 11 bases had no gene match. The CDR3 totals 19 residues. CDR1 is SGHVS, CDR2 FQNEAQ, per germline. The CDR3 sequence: CASSLWFPTSGRLTDTQYF. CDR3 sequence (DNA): TGTGCCAGCAGCTTATGGTTCCCAACTAGCGGGAGGCTCACAGATACGCAGTATTTT.

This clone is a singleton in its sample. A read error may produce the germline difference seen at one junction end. The chain's CDR3 is CASSAYNEQFF. The CDR3 nucleotides are TGTGCCAGTAGTGCCTATAATGAGCAGTTCTTC. This rearrangement joins TRBV19 to TRBJ2-1; no clear D. The CDR3 totals 11 residues. Per germline, CDR1 LNHDA and CDR2 SQIVND (reference sequence).

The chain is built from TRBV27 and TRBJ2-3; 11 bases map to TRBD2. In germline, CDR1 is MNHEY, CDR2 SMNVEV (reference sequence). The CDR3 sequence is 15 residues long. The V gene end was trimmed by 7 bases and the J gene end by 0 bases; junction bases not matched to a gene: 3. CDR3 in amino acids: CASTVAGGSTDTQYF. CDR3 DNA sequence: TGTGCCAGCACCGTAGCGGGAGGGAGCACAGATACGCAGTATTTT.

CDR3 bases: TGCACCAGCAGCCAGCCCCGACTAGCGGTCTCCTACGAGCAGTACTTC. This sequence encodes CTSSQPRLAVSYEQYF. The J gene is TRBJ2-7, the V gene TRBV1; the table calls TRBD2, which could not be checked here. TRBV1 is a documented pseudogene. The CDR3 runs to 16 residues.

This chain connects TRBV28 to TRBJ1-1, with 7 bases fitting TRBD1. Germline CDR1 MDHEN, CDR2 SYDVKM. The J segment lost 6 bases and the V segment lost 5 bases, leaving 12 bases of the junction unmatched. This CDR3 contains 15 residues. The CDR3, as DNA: TGTGCCAGCAGTCTGAACAGGGGCGGAGGCGCTGAAGCTTTCTTT. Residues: CASSLNRGGGAEAFF.

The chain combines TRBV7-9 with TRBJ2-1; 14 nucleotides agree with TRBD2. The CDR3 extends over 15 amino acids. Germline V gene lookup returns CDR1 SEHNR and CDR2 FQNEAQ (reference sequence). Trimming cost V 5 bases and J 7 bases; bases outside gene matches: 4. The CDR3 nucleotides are TGTGCCAGCAGCGCGGGACTAGCGGGAGAGAATGAGCAGTTCTTC. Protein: CASSAGLAGENEQFF.

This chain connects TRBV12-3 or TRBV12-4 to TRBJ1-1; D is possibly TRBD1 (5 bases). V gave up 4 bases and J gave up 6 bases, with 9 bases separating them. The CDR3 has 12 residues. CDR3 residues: CASSWGGAEAFF. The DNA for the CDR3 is TGTGCCAGCAGTTGGGGGGGGGCTGAAGCTTTCTTT.

CDR3 sequence: CASSMNRGQVTQYF. In nucleotides, the CDR3 is TGTGCCAGTAGTATGAACAGGGGGCAGGTGACCCAGTACTTC. This chain uses TRBV19 with TRBJ2-5, with TRBD1 matching 9 bases. This CDR3 has 14 amino acids. Per germline, CDR1 LNHDA and CDR2 SQIVND (reference sequence). Unmatched junction bases numbered 6, after V lost 3 bases and J lost 7 bases.

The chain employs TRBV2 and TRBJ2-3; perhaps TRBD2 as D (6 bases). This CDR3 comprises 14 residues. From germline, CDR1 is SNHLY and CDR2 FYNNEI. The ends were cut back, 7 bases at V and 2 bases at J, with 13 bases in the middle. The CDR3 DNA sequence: TGTGCCAGCACCGCTAGCGCCACCACAGATACGCAGTATTTT. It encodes CASTASATTDTQYF.

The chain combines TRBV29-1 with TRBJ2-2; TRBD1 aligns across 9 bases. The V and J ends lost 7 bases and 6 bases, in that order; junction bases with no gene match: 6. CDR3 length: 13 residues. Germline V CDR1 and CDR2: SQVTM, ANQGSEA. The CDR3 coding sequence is TGCAGCGCCCAGGACAGGGGTTCCGGGGAGCTGTTTTTT. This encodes CSAQDRGSGELFF.